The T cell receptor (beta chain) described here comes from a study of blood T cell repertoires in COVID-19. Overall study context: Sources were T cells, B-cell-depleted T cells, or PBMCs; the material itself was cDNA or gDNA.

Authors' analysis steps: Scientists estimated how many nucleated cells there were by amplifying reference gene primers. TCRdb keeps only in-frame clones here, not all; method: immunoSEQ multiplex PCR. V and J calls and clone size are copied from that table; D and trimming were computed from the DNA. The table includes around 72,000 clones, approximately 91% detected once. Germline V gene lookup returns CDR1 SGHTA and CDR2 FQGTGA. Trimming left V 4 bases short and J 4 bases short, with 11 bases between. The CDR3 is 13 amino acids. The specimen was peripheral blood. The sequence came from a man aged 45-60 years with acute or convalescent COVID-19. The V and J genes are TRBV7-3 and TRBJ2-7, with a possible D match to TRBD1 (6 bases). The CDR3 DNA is TGTGCCAGCAGCTCCACAGGGAGTTACGAGCAGTACTTC. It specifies CASSSTGSYEQYF.